The 25 T cell receptor beta chains below were found in one sample sequenced in a study of human T cells and chemical hapten exposure. Time point of the sample: patch test 1, 2 weeks after DPC sensitization. Treatment indicated: therapeutic diphenylcyclopropenone sensitization with weekly scalp DPC. TCRdb itself ran the RACE reads through MiXCR, one entry per CDR3 protein. Of approximately 90,000 distinct CDR3 sequences in the sample, more than 9% were seen once. The material was whole blood, obtained in connection with sensitization to the hapten diphenylcyclopropenone (DPC). These receptor sequences come from a man aged 35 to 55 with alopecia areata. Some clones in this sample may be carry-over from other donors' samples.

CDR3 loop: CASSQALQGGNQPQHF. CDR3 nucleotide sequence: TGCGCCAGCAGCCAAGCTTTACAAGGGGGCAATCAGCCCCAGCATTTT. This chain links TRBV4-1 with TRBJ1-5; D might be TRBD1 (5 bases). The CDR3 is made up of 16 amino acids. The germline CDR1 and CDR2 sequences are MGHRA and YSYEKL. Trimming took 1 base from V and 2 from J, leaving 12 bases between them.

This clonotype showed up many times. The V and J genes are TRBV29-1 and TRBJ1-1; D is ambiguous. The length of the CDR3 is 15 residues. The V end was cut by 4 bases, the J end by 0 bases, with 15 bases between. The germline gives CDR1 SQVTM, CDR2 ANQGSEA. CDR3 region: CSVVKISGMNTEAFF. The CDR3 DNA is TGCAGCGTTGTGAAGATTTCGGGCATGAACACTGAAGCTTTCTTT.

This chain connects TRBV6-2 or TRBV6-3 to TRBJ2-7; 9 bases agree with TRBD2. The CDR3 extends over 15 amino acids. Germline V gives CDR1 MNHEY, CDR2 SVGEGT. The V gene end was trimmed by 4 bases and the J gene end by 0 bases; junction bases not matched to a gene: 4. This chain's CDR3 is CASSSPGLASYEQYV. CDR3 DNA: TGTGCCAGCAGTTCGCCGGGACTAGCCTCCTACGAGCAGTACGTC.

The chain links TRBV7-6 to TRBJ2-2; tentatively, D is TRBD1 (6 bases). V was trimmed by 6 bases and J by 2 bases, leaving 16 bases between them. Germline values: CDR1 SGHVS, CDR2 FNYEAQ. The CDR3 is made up of 16 amino acids. The CDR3 DNA reads TGTGCCAGCAGGCCTAATCCGGGGACAAACACCGGGGAGCTGTTTTTT. It yields the protein CASRPNPGTNTGELFF.

This clonotype was recorded many times. The V gene is TRBV5-1, the J gene TRBJ1-2; 7 bases agree with TRBD1. Germline lookup yields CDR1 SGHRS and CDR2 YFSETQ. The CDR3 sequence is 15 residues long. V was pared by 4 bases and J by 8 bases, with 14 bases of the junction left unmatched. CDR3 loop: CASSPLTGTLLGYTF. The CDR3 DNA reads as TGCGCCAGCAGCCCCTTGACAGGGACCTTGTTAGGCTACACCTTC. The full variable domain, rest sourced from reference TRBV5-1 and TRBJ1-2, is KAGVTQTPRYLIKTRGQQVTLSCSPISGHRSVSWYQQTPGQGLQFLFEYFSETQRNKGNFPGRFSGRQFSNSRSEMNVSTLELGDSALYLCASSPLTGTLLGYTFGSGTRLTVV.

The J gene is TRBJ2-7, the V gene TRBV3-1; TRBD2 is a possible D gene (6 bases). V shed 3 bases and J shed 4 bases, with 16 bases lying between them. Germline CDR1 and CDR2: LGHDT and YNNKEL (reference sequence). CDR3 length: 15 amino acids. The CDR3 protein is CASSHPGRDSYEQYF. For the CDR3, the DNA is TGTGCCAGCAGCCATCCGGGGCGGGATTCTTACGAGCAGTACTTC.

This clonotype came up many times. The gene calls are TRBV18 and TRBJ2-7; the D gene is possibly TRBD1 (6 bases). Germline V lookup: CDR1 KGHSH, CDR2 LQKENI. V dropped 3 bases and J dropped 5 bases, with 14 bases sitting between them. CDR3 size: 14 residues. As DNA, the CDR3 is TGTGCCAGCTCACCTCCAGGGGCGAGCCACGAGCAGTACGTC. Translating gives CASSPPGASHEQYV.

This clonotype was seen only a few times. The genes are TRBV20-1 and TRBJ2-5, with TRBD1 matching 12 bases. Germline-derived CDR1 and CDR2 are DFQATT and SNEGSKA (reference sequence). The CDR3 consists of 17 residues. The J segment lost 5 bases and the V segment lost 2 bases, leaving 12 bases of the junction unmatched. Here the CDR3 DNA reads TGCAGTGCTAGATTAACCATAGGGACAGGGGGCGACGAGACCCAGTACTTC. This codes for CSARLTIGTGGDETQYF.

This clonotype was counted a few times. J is TRBJ2-5 and V is TRBV11-2; 7 nucleotides match TRBD2. Germline V lookup: CDR1 SGHAT, CDR2 FQNNGV. V lost 5 bases to trimming and J lost 4 bases; unmatched junction nucleotides: 10. The CDR3 has 15 residues. The CDR3 DNA sequence: TGTGCCAGCAGCCCCCTAACTAGCGCCAGAGAGACCCAGTACTTC. This codes for CASSPLTSARETQYF.

This clonotype has only a few counts. The chain has TRBV24-1 and TRBJ1-5, with unresolved D. CDR1 and CDR2 from the germline V gene are KGHDR and SFDVKD. The CDR3 is 14 amino acids. V lost 1 base, J lost 1 base, and 4 bases lay in between. This chain's CDR3 is CATSDLDSNQPQHF. The CDR3 DNA is TGTGCCACCAGTGATTTAGACAGCAATCAGCCCCAGCATTTT.

The V gene is TRBV27, the J gene TRBJ2-5; 9 bases are a match to TRBD2. The CDR3 sequence is 16 residues long. Germline V gene lookup returns CDR1 MNHEY and CDR2 SMNVEV (reference sequence). The J segment lost 2 bases and the V segment lost 7 bases, leaving 11 bases of the junction unmatched. DNA of the CDR3: TGTGCCAGCACCGACTTTGCGGGAGGGCCGCAAGAGACCCAGTACTTC. Residues: CASTDFAGGPQETQYF.

This chain joins TRBV6-1 and TRBJ2-1; 8 bases are a match to TRBD2. Germline V gives CDR1 MNHNS, CDR2 SASEGT. The CDR3 is 19 amino acids. J was trimmed by 3 bases and V by 6 bases; bases with no gene match: 19. Written as DNA, the CDR3 is TGTGCCAGCAGATCCGCGGTTGGAACCGGGAGGGTGGGCTACAATGAGCAGTTCTTC. The encoded protein is CASRSAVGTGRVGYNEQFF.

This clonotype was observed at least ten times. The chain has TRBV18 and TRBJ2-3, with D perhaps assigned TRBD1 or TRBD2 (5 bases each). The CDR3 sequence is 15 residues long. From germline, CDR1 is KGHSH and CDR2 LQKENI. The V gene lost 0 bases and the J gene lost 2 bases, with 9 bases spanning the gap. The CDR3 DNA sequence: TGTGCCAGCTCACCACCGGGACCTTACACAGATACGCAGTATTTT. It yields the protein CASSPPGPYTDTQYF.

The gene calls are TRBV7-9 and TRBJ2-1; a possible D gene is TRBD2 (6 bases). Trimming removed 3 bases from V and 5 bases from J, with 17 bases in between. CDR1 is SEHNR, CDR2 FQNEAQ, per germline (reference sequence). This CDR3 contains 16 residues. Written as DNA, the CDR3 is TGTGCCAGCAGCTTGTTCGGCGGAGGGACCAACAATGAGCAGTTCTTC. This translates into CASSLFGGGTNNEQFF.

This clonotype was detected only a few times. This sequence joins TRBV2 and TRBJ2-3; tentative D call: TRBD2 (6 bases). The CDR3 is made up of 14 amino acids. Between the trimmed V and J ends, which lost 7 bases and 4 bases, there was a span of 15 bases. Looked up from germline, CDR1 is SNHLY and CDR2 is FYNNEI. The CDR3 bases are TGTGCCAGCAAGAGGGAGGAGGTGGCAGATACGCAGTATTTT. Amino acids: CASKREEVADTQYF. Full variable domain (missing parts from reference TRBV2 and TRBJ2-3): EPEVTQTPSHQVTQMGQEVILRCVPISNHLYFYWYRQILGQKVEFLVSFYNNEISEKSEIFDDQFSVERPDGSNFTLKIRSTKLEDSAMYFCASKREEVADTQYFGPGTRLTVL.

This clonotype was observed a handful of times. The chain couples TRBV5-6 to TRBJ2-7; 8 nucleotides match TRBD1. V was clipped by 4 bases and J by 6 bases; unmatched bases: 6. Per germline, CDR1 SGHDT and CDR2 YYEEEE. This CDR3 has 13 amino acids. CDR3 protein: CASSIGTGGEQYF. The CDR3 DNA reads as TGTGCCAGCAGCATCGGGACAGGAGGCGAGCAGTACTTC.

The table lists this clonotype with a few counts. The DNA of the CDR3 is TGTGCCAGCAGCTCGAGACGAAGCACCGGGGAGCTGTTTTTT. This translates into CASSSRRSTGELFF. The chain combines TRBV7-2 with TRBJ2-2; D call uncertain. Germline V gives CDR1 SGHTA, CDR2 FQGNSA. Trimming stripped 4 bases from V and 4 bases from J, with 10 bases between. The CDR3 is 14 amino acids.

The chain uses TRBV11-3 and TRBJ2-1; 11 bases match TRBD2. The CDR3 covers 15 residues. The ends lost 3 bases at V and 6 bases at J; junction bases unmatched: 4. Germline CDR1 and CDR2: SGHNT and YENEEA. The CDR3 DNA sequence: TGTGCCAGCAGCTTCTCTAGCGGGAGGTCCAATGAGCAGTTCTTC. Its protein is CASSFSSGRSNEQFF. Full variable domain (remainder filled in from reference TRBV11-3 and TRBJ2-1): EAGVVQSPRYKIIEKKQPVAFWCNPISGHNTLYWYLQNLGQGPELLIRYENEEAVDDSQLPKDRFSAERLKGVDSTLKIQPAELGDSAVYLCASSFSSGRSNEQFFGPGTRLTVL.

This clonotype was counted between two and nine times. The chain couples TRBV6-6 to TRBJ1-4, with D possibly being TRBD1 (6 bases). Between the trimmed V and J ends, which lost 5 bases and 7 bases, there was a span of 14 bases. Germline V CDR1 and CDR2: MNHNY, SVGAGI (reference sequence). CDR3 size: 14 residues. CDR3 DNA: TGTGCCAGCAGTCCGGGACAAGGGCGTGAAAAACTGTTTTTT. It specifies CASSPGQGREKLFF.

The gene calls are TRBV7-2 and TRBJ1-4; 10 positions match TRBD1. The CDR3 extends over 14 amino acids. Losses at the gene ends were 5 bases for V and 8 bases for J; bases not matched to a gene: 5. Per the germline V gene, CDR1 is SGHTA and CDR2 is FQGNSA. The CDR3 here is CASSSGQGGEKLFF. In DNA form, the CDR3 reads TGTGCCAGCAGCAGTGGACAGGGGGGAGAAAAACTGTTTTTT.

The V and J genes are TRBV2 and TRBJ2-3, with D hard to call. Germline V CDR1 and CDR2: SNHLY, FYNNEI. CDR3 length: 12 residues. The V end was cut by 4 bases, the J end by 6 bases, with 8 bases between. CDR3 nucleotide sequence: TGTGCCAGCAGTGGGACGGCCGATACGCAGTATTTT. It translates to CASSGTADTQYF. The whole variable domain, filled in from reference TRBV2 and TRBJ2-3, reads EPEVTQTPSHQVTQMGQEVILRCVPISNHLYFYWYRQILGQKVEFLVSFYNNEISEKSEIFDDQFSVERPDGSNFTLKIRSTKLEDSAMYFCASSGTADTQYFGPGTRLTVL.

This rearrangement joins TRBV28 to TRBJ2-1; the match to TRBD1 covers 9 bases. This CDR3 region has 15 residues. V was pared by 7 bases and J by 8 bases, with 12 bases of the junction left unmatched. Germline V gene data show CDR1 as MDHEN and CDR2 as SYDVKM. CDR3 amino acids: CASKGWGQGYDEQFF. The CDR3 region has the DNA TGTGCCAGCAAGGGTTGGGGACAGGGTTACGATGAGCAGTTCTTC.

The table lists this clonotype with many counts. This chain uses TRBV6-2 or TRBV6-3 with TRBJ1-1; no reliable D call. This CDR3 contains 13 residues. V lost 2 bases, J lost 3 bases, and 7 bases lay in between. CDR1 and CDR2 from the germline V gene are MNHEY and SVGEGT. The CDR3 here is CASSYVGYTEAFF. In DNA form, the CDR3 reads TGTGCCAGCAGTTACGTCGGGTACACTGAAGCTTTCTTT.

The V call is TRBV6-2 or TRBV6-3, the J call TRBJ2-7; a possible D gene is TRBD1 (5 bases). CDR1 and CDR2 from the germline V gene are MNHEY and SVGEGT. This CDR3 region has 14 residues. The ends were cut back, 8 bases at V and 2 bases at J, with 16 bases in the middle. In DNA, the CDR3 is TGTGCCAGCGCCGTCCCGGACACAGCCTACGAGCAGTACGTC. Protein product: CASAVPDTAYEQYV.

This clonotype was counted at least ten times. J is TRBJ1-4 and V is TRBV11-3, with 8 positions matching TRBD1. The CDR3 totals 15 residues. The germline V gene has CDR1 SGHNT and CDR2 YENEEA. J gave up 5 bases and V 5 bases, and 7 bases lay outside the gene matches. This CDR3 reads CASSPGQGINEKLFF. DNA of the CDR3: TGTGCCAGCAGCCCAGGACAGGGAATAAATGAAAAACTGTTTTTT.